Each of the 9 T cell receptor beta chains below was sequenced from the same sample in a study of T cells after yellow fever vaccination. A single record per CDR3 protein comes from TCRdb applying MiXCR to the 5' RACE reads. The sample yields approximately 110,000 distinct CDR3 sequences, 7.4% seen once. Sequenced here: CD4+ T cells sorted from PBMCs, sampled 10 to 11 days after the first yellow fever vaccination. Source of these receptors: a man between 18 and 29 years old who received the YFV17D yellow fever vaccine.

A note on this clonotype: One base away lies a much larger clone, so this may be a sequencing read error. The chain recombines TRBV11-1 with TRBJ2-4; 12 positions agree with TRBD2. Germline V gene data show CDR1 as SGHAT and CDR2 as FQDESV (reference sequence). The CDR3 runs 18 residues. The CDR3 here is CASSLVPSSGGANNIQYF. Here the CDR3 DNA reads TGTGCCAGCAGCTTAGTGCCCTCTAGCGGGGGGGCCAATAACATTCAGTACTTC.

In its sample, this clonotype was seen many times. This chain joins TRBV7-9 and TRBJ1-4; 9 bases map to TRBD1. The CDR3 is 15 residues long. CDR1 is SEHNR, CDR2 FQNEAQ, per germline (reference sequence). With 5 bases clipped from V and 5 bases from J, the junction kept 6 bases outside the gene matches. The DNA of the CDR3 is TGTGCCAGCAGCACGATGACAGGGGGAAATGAAAAACTGTTTTTT. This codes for CASSTMTGGNEKLFF.

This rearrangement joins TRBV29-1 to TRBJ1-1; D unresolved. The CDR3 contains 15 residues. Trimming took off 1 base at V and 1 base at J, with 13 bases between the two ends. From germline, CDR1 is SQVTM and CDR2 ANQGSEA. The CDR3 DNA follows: TGCAGCGTTGAAGGACGCCTATCAAAGAACACTGAAGCTTTCTTT. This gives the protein CSVEGRLSKNTEAFF.

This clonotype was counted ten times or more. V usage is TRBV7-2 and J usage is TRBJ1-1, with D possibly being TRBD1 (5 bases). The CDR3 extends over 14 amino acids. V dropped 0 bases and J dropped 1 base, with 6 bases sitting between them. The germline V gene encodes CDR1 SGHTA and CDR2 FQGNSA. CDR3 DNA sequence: TGTGCCAGCAGCTTAGCCAGGGCGAACACTGAAGCTTTCTTT. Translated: CASSLARANTEAFF.

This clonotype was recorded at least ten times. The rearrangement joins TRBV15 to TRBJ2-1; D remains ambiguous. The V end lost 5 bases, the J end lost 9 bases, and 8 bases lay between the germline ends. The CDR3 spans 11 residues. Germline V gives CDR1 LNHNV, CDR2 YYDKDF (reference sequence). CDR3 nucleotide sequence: TGTGCCACCAGCGGATGGAGTGAGCAGTTCTTC. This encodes CATSGWSEQFF.

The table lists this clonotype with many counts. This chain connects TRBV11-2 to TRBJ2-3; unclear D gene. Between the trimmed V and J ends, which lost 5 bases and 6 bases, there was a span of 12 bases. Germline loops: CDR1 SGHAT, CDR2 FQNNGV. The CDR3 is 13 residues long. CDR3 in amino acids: CASSPPYWDTQYF. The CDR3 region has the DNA TGTGCCAGCAGCCCTCCTTACTGGGATACGCAGTATTTT.

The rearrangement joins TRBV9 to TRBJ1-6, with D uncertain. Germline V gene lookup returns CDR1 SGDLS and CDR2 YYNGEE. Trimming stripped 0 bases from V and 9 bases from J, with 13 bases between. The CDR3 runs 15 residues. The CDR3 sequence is CASSVGGSGTSPLHF. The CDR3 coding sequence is TGTGCCAGCAGCGTAGGAGGATCCGGAACTTCACCCCTCCACTTT.

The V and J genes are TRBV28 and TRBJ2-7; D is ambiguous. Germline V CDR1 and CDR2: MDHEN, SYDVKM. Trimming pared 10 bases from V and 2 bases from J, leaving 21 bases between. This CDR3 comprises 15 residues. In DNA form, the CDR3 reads TGTGCCACCCACGGCCACCGGACGGAAACCTACGAGCAGTACGTC. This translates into CATHGHRTETYEQYV.

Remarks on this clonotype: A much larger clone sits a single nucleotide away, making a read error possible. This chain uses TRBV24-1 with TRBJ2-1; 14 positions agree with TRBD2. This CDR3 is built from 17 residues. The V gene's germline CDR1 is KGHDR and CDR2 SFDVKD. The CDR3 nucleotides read TGTGCCAGCAGTGGTTCCGGGACTAGCGGGGGAAAGGATGAGCAGTTCTTC. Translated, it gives CASSGSGTSGGKDEQFF.